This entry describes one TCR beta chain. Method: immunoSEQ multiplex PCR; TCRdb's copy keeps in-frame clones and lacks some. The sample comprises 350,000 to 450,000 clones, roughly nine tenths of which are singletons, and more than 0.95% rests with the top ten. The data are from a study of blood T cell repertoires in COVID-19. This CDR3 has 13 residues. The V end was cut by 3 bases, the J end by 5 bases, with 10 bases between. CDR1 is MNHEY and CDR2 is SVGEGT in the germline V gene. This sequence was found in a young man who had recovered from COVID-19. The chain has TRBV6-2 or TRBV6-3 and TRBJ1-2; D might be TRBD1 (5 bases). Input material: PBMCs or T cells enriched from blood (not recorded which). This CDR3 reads CASSYAGWYGYTF. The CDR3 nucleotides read TGTGCCAGCAGTTATGCAGGGTGGTATGGCTACACCTTC.